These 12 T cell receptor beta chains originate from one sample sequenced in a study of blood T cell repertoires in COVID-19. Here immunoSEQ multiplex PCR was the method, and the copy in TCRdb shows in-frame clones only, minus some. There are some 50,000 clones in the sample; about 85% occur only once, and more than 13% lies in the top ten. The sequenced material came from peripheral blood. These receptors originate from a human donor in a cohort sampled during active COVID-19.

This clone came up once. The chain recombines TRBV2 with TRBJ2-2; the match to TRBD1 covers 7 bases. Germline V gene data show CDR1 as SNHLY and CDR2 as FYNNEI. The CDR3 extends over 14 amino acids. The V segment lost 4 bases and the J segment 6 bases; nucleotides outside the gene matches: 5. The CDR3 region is CASSVSQGAGELFF. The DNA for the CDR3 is TGTGCCAGCAGTGTTAGCCAGGGGGCCGGGGAGCTGTTTTTT.

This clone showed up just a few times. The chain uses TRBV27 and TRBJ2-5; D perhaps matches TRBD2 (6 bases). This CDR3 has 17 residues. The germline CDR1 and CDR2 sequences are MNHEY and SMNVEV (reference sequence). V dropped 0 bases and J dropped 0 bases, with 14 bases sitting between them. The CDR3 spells CASSLSFLGGDQETQYF. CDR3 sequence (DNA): TGTGCCAGCAGTTTATCGTTCCTCGGAGGGGACCAAGAGACCCAGTACTTC.

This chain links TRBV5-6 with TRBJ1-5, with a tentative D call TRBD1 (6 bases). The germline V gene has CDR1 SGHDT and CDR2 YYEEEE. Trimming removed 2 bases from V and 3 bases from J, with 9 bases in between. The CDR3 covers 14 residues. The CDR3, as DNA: TGTGCCAGCAGCTTACAGGGTATCAATCAGCCCCAGCATTTT. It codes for CASSLQGINQPQHF.

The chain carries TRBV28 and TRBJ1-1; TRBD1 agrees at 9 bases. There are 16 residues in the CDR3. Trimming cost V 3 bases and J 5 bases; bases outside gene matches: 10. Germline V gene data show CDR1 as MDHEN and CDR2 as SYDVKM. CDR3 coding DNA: TGTGCCAGCAGTTTGCAGACAGGGGGAGGTGAGACTGAAGCTTTCTTT. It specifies CASSLQTGGGETEAFF. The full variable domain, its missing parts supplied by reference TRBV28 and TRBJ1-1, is DVKVTQSSRYLVKRTGEKVFLECVQDMDHENMFWYRQDPGLGLRLIYFSYDVKMKEKGDIPEGYSVSREKKERFSLILESASTNQTSMYLCASSLQTGGGETEAFFGQGTRLTVV.

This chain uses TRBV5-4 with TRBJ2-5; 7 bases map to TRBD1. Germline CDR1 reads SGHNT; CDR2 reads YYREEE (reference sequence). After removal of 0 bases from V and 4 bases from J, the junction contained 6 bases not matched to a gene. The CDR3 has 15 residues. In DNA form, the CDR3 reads TGTGCCAGCAGCTTGGGCACAGGGGCTCGAGAGACCCAGTACTTC. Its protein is CASSLGTGARETQYF.

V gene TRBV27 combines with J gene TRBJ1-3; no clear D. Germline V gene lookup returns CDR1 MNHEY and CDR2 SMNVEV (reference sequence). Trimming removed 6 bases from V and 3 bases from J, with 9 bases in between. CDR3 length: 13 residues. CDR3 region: CASSLGGGNTIYF. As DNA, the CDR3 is TGTGCCAGCAGCCTCGGAGGTGGAAACACCATATATTTT.

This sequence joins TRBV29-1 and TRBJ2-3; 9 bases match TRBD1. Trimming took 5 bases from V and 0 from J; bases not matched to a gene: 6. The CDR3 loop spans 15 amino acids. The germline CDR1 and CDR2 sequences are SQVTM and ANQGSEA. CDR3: CSVTPDRGSTDTQYF. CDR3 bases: TGCAGCGTTACACCAGACAGGGGGAGCACAGATACGCAGTATTTT.

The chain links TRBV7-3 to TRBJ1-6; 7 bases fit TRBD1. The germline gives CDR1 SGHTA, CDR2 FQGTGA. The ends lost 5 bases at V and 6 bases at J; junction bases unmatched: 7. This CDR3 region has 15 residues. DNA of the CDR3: TGTGCCAGCAGCGCCTCCGGGACAGCTAATTCACCCCTCCACTTT. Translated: CASSASGTANSPLHF.

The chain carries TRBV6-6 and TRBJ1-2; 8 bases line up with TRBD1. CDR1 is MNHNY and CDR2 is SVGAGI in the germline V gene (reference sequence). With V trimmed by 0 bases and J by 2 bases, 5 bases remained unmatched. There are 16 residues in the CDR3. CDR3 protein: CASSYSETGVNYGYTF. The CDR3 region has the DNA TGTGCCAGCAGTTACTCAGAGACAGGGGTAAACTATGGCTACACCTTC.

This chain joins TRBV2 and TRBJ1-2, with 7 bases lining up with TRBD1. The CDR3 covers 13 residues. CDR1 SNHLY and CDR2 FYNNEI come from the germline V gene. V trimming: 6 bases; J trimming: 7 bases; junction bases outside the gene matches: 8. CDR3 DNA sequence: TGTGCCAGCAGGAGACAGGGCTACGGTGGCTACACCTTC. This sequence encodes CASRRQGYGGYTF.

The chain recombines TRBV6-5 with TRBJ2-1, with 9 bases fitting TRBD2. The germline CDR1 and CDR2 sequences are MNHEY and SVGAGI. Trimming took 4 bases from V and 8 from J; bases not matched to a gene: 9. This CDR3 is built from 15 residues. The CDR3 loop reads CASSSGLAGRDEQFF. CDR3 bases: TGTGCCAGCAGTTCGGGGCTAGCGGGAAGGGATGAGCAGTTCTTC.

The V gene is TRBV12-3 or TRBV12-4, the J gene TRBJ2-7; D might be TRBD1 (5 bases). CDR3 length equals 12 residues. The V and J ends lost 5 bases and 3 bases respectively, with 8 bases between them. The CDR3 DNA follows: TGTGCCAGCAGTCCCCAGGGCTACGAGCAGTACTTC. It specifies CASSPQGYEQYF.